Below are 12 T cell receptor beta chains sequenced from a single sample in a study of cytomegalovirus exposure and HLA in healthy donors. Researchers ran the PCR with 60 Vbeta and 13 Jbeta primers. Profiled with immunoSEQ multiplex PCR; TCRdb holds only in-frame clones, not every one. The data contain roughly 120,000 clones, over 55% of them singletons. The sample consisted of PBMCs. These TCRs come from a man in his late teens or twenties in good health and CMV-seropositive.

This clone has only one observation. This chain connects TRBV19 to TRBJ1-1, with unresolved D. V dropped 1 base and J dropped 4 bases, with 10 bases sitting between them. The germline V gene has CDR1 LNHDA and CDR2 SQIVND (reference sequence). There are 14 residues in the CDR3. The CDR3 bases are TGTGCCAGTAGTATAGGTTCAACAGCCACTGAAGCTTTCTTT. It translates to CASSIGSTATEAFF. Variable domain in full (rest from reference TRBV19 and TRBJ1-1): DGGITQSPKYLFRKEGQNVTLSCEQNLNHDAMYWYRQDPGQGLRLIYYSQIVNDFQKGDIAEGYSVSREKKESFPLTVTSAQKNPTAFYLCASSIGSTATEAFFGQGTRLTVV.

The chain combines TRBV7-9 with TRBJ1-2; unclear D gene. Germline V lookup: CDR1 SEHNR, CDR2 FQNEAQ (reference sequence). The V gene lost 10 bases and the J gene lost 8 bases, with 20 bases spanning the gap. The CDR3 has 13 amino acids. The CDR3 reads CATDETEGGGYTF. In DNA form, the CDR3 reads TGTGCCACGGACGAAACTGAGGGAGGCGGCTACACCTTC.

The chain combines TRBV9 with TRBJ2-3, with TRBD1 matching over 9 bases. The CDR3 contains 16 residues. Germline trimming cut 0 bases from V and 2 bases from J; bases unmatched to any gene: 4. Germline V lookup: CDR1 SGDLS, CDR2 YYNGEE. This CDR3 is CASSVVWTGDTDTQYF. For the CDR3, the DNA is TGTGCCAGCAGCGTAGTGTGGACAGGGGACACAGATACGCAGTATTTT.

The gene calls are TRBV6-1 and TRBJ1-4; 8 bases agree with TRBD1. V dropped 4 bases and J dropped 7; count of bases not matched to a gene: 14. The CDR3 length is 17 residues. Germline lookup yields CDR1 MNHNS and CDR2 SASEGT. As DNA, the CDR3 is TGTGCCAGCAGTGTGCGGTCCCAGGGGGCCCGAAGTGAAAAACTGTTTTTT. The encoded protein is CASSVRSQGARSEKLFF.

The V gene is TRBV6-5, the J gene TRBJ2-7; 7 nucleotides line up with TRBD2. Per germline, CDR1 MNHEY and CDR2 SVGAGI. CDR3 length: 11 residues. J was trimmed by 4 bases and V by 11 bases; bases with no gene match: 5. The CDR3 DNA is TGTGCCCCTCGGGGAGGGTACGAGCAGTACGTC. This sequence encodes CAPRGGYEQYV.

The genes are TRBV5-1 and TRBJ2-5; D gene unclear. The closer fit of TRBJ2-7 to the DNA end suggests the J call may be wrong. The CDR3 is made up of 11 amino acids. Germline lookup yields CDR1 SGHRS and CDR2 YFSETQ. Written as DNA, the CDR3 is TGCGCCAGCAGCTTCGACTACGAGCAGTACTTC. Translated, it gives CASSFDYEQYF.

The CDR3 DNA reads TGTGCCAGCAGGCTGACAGGGAGGTACAATGAGCAGTTCTTC. Translation gives CASRLTGRYNEQFF. The rearrangement joins TRBV2 to TRBJ2-1; a possible D gene is TRBD1 (7 bases). Germline-derived CDR1 and CDR2 are SNHLY and FYNNEI. The V and J ends lost 6 bases and 4 bases respectively, with 13 bases between them. This CDR3 is built from 14 residues.

The table lists this clone with many counts. The chain couples TRBV2 to TRBJ2-7; D is unresolved. The CDR3 loop spans 13 amino acids. Per the germline V gene, CDR1 is SNHLY and CDR2 is FYNNEI. V was cut by 4 bases and J by 9 bases, with 16 bases left in between. CDR3 region: CASSGGGPMGQYV. CDR3 nucleotides: TGTGCCAGCAGTGGAGGTGGGCCAATGGGGCAGTACGTC.

The chain joins TRBV4-1 to TRBJ2-1, with a possible D match to TRBD1 (5 bases). Trimming cost V 3 bases and J 5 bases, with 11 bases left between them. CDR1 and CDR2 from the germline V gene are MGHRA and YSYEKL. The CDR3 is made up of 14 amino acids. The DNA for the CDR3 is TGCGCCAGCAGCCAGGGCCCAGGGCACAATGAGCAGTTCTTC. This gives the protein CASSQGPGHNEQFF.

The V gene is TRBV11-3, the J gene TRBJ1-3, with D perhaps matching TRBD1 (5 bases). The germline V gene has CDR1 SGHNT and CDR2 YENEEA. The CDR3 is 15 residues long. Trimming shortened V by 1 base and J by 0 bases, and 7 bases separated the two germline ends. The CDR3 reads CASSLGQISGNTIYF. The CDR3 region has the DNA TGTGCCAGCAGCTTAGGACAGATCTCTGGAAACACCATATATTTT.

This clone was counted only a few times. The chain has TRBV30 and TRBJ2-1; 8 positions agree with TRBD2. The CDR3 is 15 amino acids. Germline CDR1 GTSNPN, CDR2 SVGIG (reference sequence). J lost 5 bases, V lost 0 bases, and 6 bases had no gene match. CDR3 protein: CAWSVRAGGHNEQFF. The CDR3 DNA reads TGTGCCTGGAGTGTACGGGCGGGGGGCCACAATGAGCAGTTCTTC. The variable domain in full, with the rest retrieved from reference TRBV30 and TRBJ2-1, is SQTIHQWPATLVQPVGSPLSLECTVEGTSNPNLYWYRQAAGRGLQLLFYSVGIGQISSEVPQNLSASRPQDRQFILSSKKLLLSDSGFYLCAWSVRAGGHNEQFFGPGTRLTVL.

This clone has just a few counts. The chain couples TRBV19 to TRBJ2-2; D not certain. Germline CDR1 reads LNHDA; CDR2 reads SQIVND (reference sequence). Between the trimmed V and J ends, which lost 7 bases and 4 bases, there was a span of 13 bases. This CDR3 has 14 amino acids. The CDR3 nucleotides read TGTGCCAGTACCATGCAGGTCAGCACCGGGGAGCTGTTTTTT. Translation gives CASTMQVSTGELFF.